A selection of T cell receptor beta chains follows, all from one sample in a study of T cells expressing NK-cell markers. Using the 5' RACE reads, TCRdb records one entry per CDR3 protein without DNA. This listing includes about 260,000 distinct CDR3 sequences. The material sequenced was blood T cells: a sorted CD56 or NKG2C T cell subset, CD4+ or CD8+ T cells, or bulk PBMC T cells (not recorded which). The receptors shown here come from a young man in good health. The CDR3 runs from the conserved cysteine through the conserved F or W.

TRBV20-1	TRBJ2-3	CSARRPREGTDTQYF
TRBV12-3/TRBV12-4	TRBJ2-7	CASSGGDRGSYEQYF
TRBV6-1	TRBJ2-3	CASSQQLAGLAGSTDTQYF
TRBV7-8	TRBJ2-3	CASSLVGRGDLYF
TRBV12-3/TRBV12-4	TRBJ2-3	CASRGGGTDTQYF
TRBV19	TRBJ1-1	CASSPSDANTEAFF
TRBV15	TRBJ1-3	CATSTSGNTIYF
TRBV4-1	TRBJ1-2	CASSGERPGGYTF
TRBV5-1	TRBJ2-2	CASSLRSGQGGTGELFF
TRBV15	TRBJ1-5	CATSRDGTTSNQPQHF
TRBV7-9	TRBJ2-2	CASSLHGSGTGELFF
TRBV11-3	TRBJ1-1	CASSLEGDTPEAFF
TRBV28	TRBJ2-1	CASSRRRRSSYNEQFF
TRBV24-1	TRBJ2-5	CATSDPTGIQETQYF
TRBV7-2	TRBJ2-2	CASRFEVIGELFF
TRBV20-1	TRBJ1-2	CSASQASDDYTF
TRBV12-3/TRBV12-4	TRBJ2-1	CASSLTSGSVSYNEQFF
TRBV7-9	TRBJ2-4	CASSPGPTKTKNIQYF
TRBV10-3	TRBJ1-5	CAISDGLDNQPQHF
TRBV10-3	TRBJ1-6	CAISGVQDGSPLHF
TRBV15	TRBJ1-6	CATSSEANSPLHF
TRBV2	TRBJ2-6	CASSVGLAGGSYSGANVLTF
TRBV24-1	TRBJ2-2	CATSDTGLGQGELFF
TRBV27	TRBJ2-3	CASSLSGTSGGRTQYF